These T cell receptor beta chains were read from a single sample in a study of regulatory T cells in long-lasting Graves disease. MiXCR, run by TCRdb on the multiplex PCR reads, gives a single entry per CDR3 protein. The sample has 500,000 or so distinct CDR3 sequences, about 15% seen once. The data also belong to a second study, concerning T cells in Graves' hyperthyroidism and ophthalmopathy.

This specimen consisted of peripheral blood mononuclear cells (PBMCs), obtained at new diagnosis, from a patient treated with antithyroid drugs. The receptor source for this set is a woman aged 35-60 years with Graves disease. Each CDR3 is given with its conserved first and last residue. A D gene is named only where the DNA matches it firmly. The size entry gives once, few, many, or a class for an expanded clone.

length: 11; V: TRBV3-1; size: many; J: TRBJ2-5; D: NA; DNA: TGTGCCAGCACCCAGTCGGAGACCCAGTACTTC; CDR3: CASTQSETQYF
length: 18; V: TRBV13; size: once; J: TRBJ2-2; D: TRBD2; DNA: TGTGCCAGCAGCTTAACGGGCGGGGGGGACGGTGCCACCGGGGAGCTGTTTTTT; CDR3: CASSLTGGGDGATGELFF
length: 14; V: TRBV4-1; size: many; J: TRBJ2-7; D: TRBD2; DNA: TGCGCCAGCAGCCAAGATTCGGGGGGAAGGGAGCAGTACTTC; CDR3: CASSQDSGGREQYF
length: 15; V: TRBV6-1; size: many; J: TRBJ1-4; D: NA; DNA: TGTGCCAGCACGCGGGCGGGCGCAACTAATGAAAAACTGTTTTTT; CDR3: CASTRAGATNEKLFF
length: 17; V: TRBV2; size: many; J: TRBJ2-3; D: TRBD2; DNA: TGTGCCAGCAGTGAAACAGCGGGGGGGATCCGCACAGATACGCAGTATTTT; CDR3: CASSETAGGIRTDTQYF
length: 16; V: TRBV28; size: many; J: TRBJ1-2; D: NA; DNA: TGTGCCAGCAGTTTGATGCGGGGATCGACGGACTATGGCTACACCTTC; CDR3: CASSLMRGSTDYGYTF
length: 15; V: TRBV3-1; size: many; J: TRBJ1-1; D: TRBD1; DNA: TGTGCCAGCAGCGAAGGGACAGGGATAAACACTGAAGCTTTCTTT; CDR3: CASSEGTGINTEAFF
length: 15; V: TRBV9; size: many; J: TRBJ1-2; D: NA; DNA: TGTGCCAGCAGCGCCCTGACGGTAGCTAACTATGGCTACACCTTC; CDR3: CASSALTVANYGYTF
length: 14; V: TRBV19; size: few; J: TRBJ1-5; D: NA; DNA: TGTGCCAGTAGTATTGGTGTTAGCAATCAGCCCCAGCATTTT; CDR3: CASSIGVSNQPQHF
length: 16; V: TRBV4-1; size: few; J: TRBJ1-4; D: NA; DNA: TGCGCCAGCAGCCAACCTAGACAGCCAACGAATGAAAAACTGTTTTTT; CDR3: CASSQPRQPTNEKLFF
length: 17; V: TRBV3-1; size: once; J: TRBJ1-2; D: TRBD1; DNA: TGTGCCAGCAGCCATGGAGTGGGGACAGGAGCTAACTATGGCTACACCTTC; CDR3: CASSHGVGTGANYGYTF